This is a list of T cell receptor beta chains from one sample in a study of T cells after yellow fever vaccination. TCRdb processed the 5' RACE reads anew with MiXCR; each CDR3 protein has one entry. The sample yields hundreds of thousands of distinct CDR3 sequences, 9% to 15% seen once. The sample in question was PBMCs, obtained on the day of the yellow fever booster vaccination. The origin of the receptors is a man aged 30 to 39 who received the YFV17D yellow fever vaccine. The CDR3 runs from the conserved cysteine through the conserved F or W. D genes are given only for firm matches. A row's size may be missing; if present it is once, few, many or a size class.

d_call j_call v_call clone_size cdr3_nt cdr3_aa
. TRBJ2-5 TRBV11-2 . TGTGCCAGCAGCTTAGGTAGCGGTTTGGCGGAACTGTACCAAGAGACCCAGGACTTC CASSLGSGLAELYQETQDF
. TRBJ1-6 TRBV5-1 . TGCGCCAGCAGCCCAGGGTCTGGCTCACCCCTCCACTTT CASSPGSGSPLHF
. TRBJ2-2 TRBV5-1 few TGCGCCAGCAGCGCCGCTCTTCAAGGAACCGGGGAGCTGTTTTTT CASSAALQGTGELFF
. TRBJ2-4 TRBV7-8 . TGTGCCAGCAGCCCGAAGGGCCCCAAAAACATTCAGTACTTC CASSPKGPKNIQYF
. TRBJ2-2 TRBV27 . TGTGCCACCGCCGGCCCTGCAAACGGGGAGCTGTTTTTT CATAGPANGELFF
. TRBJ2-1 TRBV29-1 . TGCAGCGTTGGTCAGGGGCTGGGTGAGCAGTTCTTC CSVGQGLGEQFF
TRBD2 TRBJ2-3 TRBV27 few TGTGCCAGCAGCTCTCTCTTGAGCGGGGCAAGCACAGATACGCAGTATTTT CASSSLLSGASTDTQYF
. TRBJ2-5 TRBV14 few TGTGCCAGCAGCTCTGTCCAAAGAGAGACCCAGTACTTC CASSSVQRETQYF
. TRBJ1-3 TRBV20-1 . TGCAGTGCTAGCGGGGAAATCTCTGGAAACACCATATATTTT CSASGEISGNTIYF
TRBD1 TRBJ1-2 TRBV20-1 . TGCAGTCCCGGACAGGGACGTAACTATGGCTACACCTTC CSPGQGRNYGYTF
TRBD2 TRBJ2-1 TRBV30 once TGTGCCTGGAAGCAGGGAGGGCCAAGTGAGCAGTTCTTC CAWKQGGPSEQFF
. TRBJ2-4 TRBV12-3/TRBV12-4 . TGTGCCAGCAGTTTGAGGTCAGAAAACATTCAGTACTTC CASSLRSENIQYF
TRBD2 TRBJ2-1 TRBV20-1 . TGCAGTGCTAAGTGGCTAGCGGGAGTTGAGCAGTTCTTC CSAKWLAGVEQFF
. TRBJ2-1 TRBV28 . TGTGCCAGCAGCTCCGGAGGAGCGGCCCTTTACAATGAGCAGTTCTTC CASSSGGAALYNEQFF
. TRBJ1-4 TRBV29-1 many TGCAGCGTTGCGGGGGGAGGGGGAGAAAAACTGTTTTTT CSVAGGGGEKLFF
. TRBJ2-3 TRBV7-3 many TGTGCCAGCAGCTCCCAGAACCCAGATACGCAGTATTTT CASSSQNPDTQYF
. TRBJ2-5 TRBV29-1 few TGCAGCGTTGATCCCAGGGATCAAGAGACCCAGTACTTC CSVDPRDQETQYF
TRBD2 TRBJ2-2 TRBV28 . TGTGCCAGCAGAAGGGCTAGCGGTACCGGGGAGCTGTTTTTT CASRRASGTGELFF
TRBD2 TRBJ2-3 TRBV12-3/TRBV12-4 . TGTGCCAGCAGTTTGGTCGAGACTAGCGGGAGGACAGATACGCAGTATTTT CASSLVETSGRTDTQYF
TRBD2 TRBJ2-3 TRBV28 few TGTGCCAGCAGTTTCCCTAGCGGGAAGGGCACAGATACGCAGTATTTT CASSFPSGKGTDTQYF
TRBD2 TRBJ2-2 TRBV6-7 . TGTGCCAGCAATTACGGGAGGTACACCGGGGAGCTGTTTTTT CASNYGRYTGELFF
. TRBJ2-5 TRBV7-2 few TGTGCCAGCAGCGAGGACAGCCAAGAGACCCAGTACTTC CASSEDSQETQYF
. TRBJ1-5 TRBV3-1 few TGTGCCAGCAGCAACGCCAGGCGTCAGAATCAGCCCCAGCATTTT CASSNARRQNQPQHF
. TRBJ2-7 TRBV12-3/TRBV12-4 few TGTGCCAGCAGTTTAGCAGTGTTTCAGGAGCAGTACTTC CASSLAVFQEQYF
. TRBJ2-7 TRBV7-8 . TGTGCCAGCACCCTAAAATTGGGGCCCTACGAGCAGTACTTC CASTLKLGPYEQYF